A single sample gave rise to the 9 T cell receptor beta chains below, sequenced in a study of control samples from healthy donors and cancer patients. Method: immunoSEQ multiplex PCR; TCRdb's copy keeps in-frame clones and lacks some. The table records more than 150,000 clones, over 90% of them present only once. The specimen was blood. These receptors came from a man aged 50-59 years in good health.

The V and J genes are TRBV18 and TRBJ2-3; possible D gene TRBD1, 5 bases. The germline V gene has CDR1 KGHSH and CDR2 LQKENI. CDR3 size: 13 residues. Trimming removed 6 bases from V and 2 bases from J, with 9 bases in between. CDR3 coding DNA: TGTGCCAGCTCTCAAGGGGACACAGATACGCAGTATTTT. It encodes CASSQGDTDTQYF.

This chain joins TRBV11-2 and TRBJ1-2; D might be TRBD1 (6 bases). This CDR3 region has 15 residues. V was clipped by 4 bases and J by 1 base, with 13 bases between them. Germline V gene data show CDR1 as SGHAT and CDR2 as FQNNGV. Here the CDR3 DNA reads TGTGCCAGCAGCTCCCTCGGGGGCGGTAACTATGGCTACACCTTC. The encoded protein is CASSSLGGGNYGYTF.

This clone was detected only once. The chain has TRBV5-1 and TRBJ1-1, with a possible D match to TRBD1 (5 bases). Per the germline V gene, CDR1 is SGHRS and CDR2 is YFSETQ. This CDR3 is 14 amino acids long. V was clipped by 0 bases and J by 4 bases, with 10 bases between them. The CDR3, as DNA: TGCGCCAGCAGCTTGGCCGTGGGGGTCACTGAAGCTTTCTTT. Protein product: CASSLAVGVTEAFF.

CDR3 DNA sequence: TGCGCCAGCAGCTTGGCCGAGGTGGGCCGAGAGACCCAGTACTTC. This gives the protein CASSLAEVGRETQYF. The chain couples TRBV5-1 to TRBJ2-5; D is undetermined. Germline lookup yields CDR1 SGHRS and CDR2 YFSETQ. V was trimmed by 0 bases and J by 4 bases, leaving 13 bases between them. The CDR3 extends over 15 amino acids.

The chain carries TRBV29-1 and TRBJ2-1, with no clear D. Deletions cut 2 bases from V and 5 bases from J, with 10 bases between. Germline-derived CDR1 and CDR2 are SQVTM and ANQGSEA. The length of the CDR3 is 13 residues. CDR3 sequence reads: CSVERLRDNEQFF. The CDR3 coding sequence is TGCAGCGTTGAAAGATTGAGAGACAATGAGCAGTTCTTC.

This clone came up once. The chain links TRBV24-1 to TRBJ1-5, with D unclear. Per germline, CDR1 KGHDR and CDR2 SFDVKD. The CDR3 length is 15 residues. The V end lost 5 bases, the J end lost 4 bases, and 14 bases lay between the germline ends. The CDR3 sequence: CATSGSASKNQPQHF. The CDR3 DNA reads TGTGCCACCAGTGGGAGTGCGTCAAAAAATCAGCCCCAGCATTTT.

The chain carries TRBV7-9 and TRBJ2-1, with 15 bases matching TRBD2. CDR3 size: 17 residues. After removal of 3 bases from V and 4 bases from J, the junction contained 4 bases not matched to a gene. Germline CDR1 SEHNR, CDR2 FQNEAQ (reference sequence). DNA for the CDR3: TGTGCCAGCAGCTTCCTGGGACTAGCGGGAGGATACAATGAGCAGTTCTTC. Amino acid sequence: CASSFLGLAGGYNEQFF. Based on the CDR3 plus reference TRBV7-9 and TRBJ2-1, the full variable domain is DTGVSQNPRHKITKRGQNVTFRCDPISEHNRLYWYRQTLGQGPEFLTYFQNEAQLEKSRLLSDRFSAERPKGSFSTLEIQRTEQGDSAMYLCASSFLGLAGGYNEQFFGPGTRLTVL.

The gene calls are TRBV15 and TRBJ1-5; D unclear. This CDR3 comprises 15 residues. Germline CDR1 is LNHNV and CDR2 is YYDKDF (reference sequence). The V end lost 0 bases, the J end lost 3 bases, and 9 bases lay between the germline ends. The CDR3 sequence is CATSRDTFLNQPQHF. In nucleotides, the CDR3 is TGTGCCACCAGCAGAGACACCTTTCTCAATCAGCCCCAGCATTTT.

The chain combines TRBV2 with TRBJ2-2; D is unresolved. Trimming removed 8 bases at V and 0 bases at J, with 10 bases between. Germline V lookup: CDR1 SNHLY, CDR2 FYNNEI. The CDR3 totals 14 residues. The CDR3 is CASSIRTNTGELFF. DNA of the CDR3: TGTGCCAGCTCAATTCGTACGAACACCGGGGAGCTGTTTTTT. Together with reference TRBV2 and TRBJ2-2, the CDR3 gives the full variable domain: EPEVTQTPSHQVTQMGQEVILRCVPISNHLYFYWYRQILGQKVEFLVSFYNNEISEKSEIFDDQFSVERPDGSNFTLKIRSTKLEDSAMYFCASSIRTNTGELFFGEGSRLTVL.